This T cell receptor beta chain was documented in a study of tumor-infiltrating lymphocytes in primary liver carcinoma. Study details: Male and female patients aged 30 to 69 years made up the cohort. The study, taken as a whole, reports: Tumors and blood were compared for top-250-clone fraction, and tumors had the significantly higher value (p = 0.039). Tumor region pairs shared more overlap than did tumor-adjacent and tumor-blood pairs.

Germline assignment: CDR1 SQVTM and CDR2 ANQGSEA. The CDR3 extends over 13 amino acids. A word on this clonotype: The antigen remains undetermined. Sequence at one end of the junction differs from germline and may be a read error.

Total RNA and DNA came together from roughly 20-30 mg of bulk tissue without cell sorting. Sampling of every tumor involved five separate regions. These included the tumor centre. Reverse transcription of 500 ng total RNA with a constant-region primer produced TCR beta cDNA. Three-round nested multiplex PCR performed with slightly modified ARM-PCR produced the TCR beta libraries. With TRBV1-TRBV30 forward primers and a C-beta reverse primer, the first two PCR rounds were run for roughly 10 cycles each. TCRdb re-called the multiplex PCR reads with MiXCR, one entry per CDR3 protein. The sample includes 100,000 or so distinct CDR3 sequences, roughly 80% of them seen just once.

The source of this sequence is a man aged 35 to 55 with primary liver carcinoma and hepatitis B virus infection. The source material was liver tumor tissue from sampling region 3. Subset given: tumor region T3, left-lateral pole. The chain couples TRBV29-1 to TRBJ2-7; no firm D call. The DNA of the CDR3 is TGCAGCGTTGCCCACCCACTGGCCCACGACCAGTACTTC. Translated, it gives CSVAHPLAHDQYF.